The rows below give T cell receptor beta chains drawn from one sample of a study of cytomegalovirus exposure and HLA in healthy donors. Assay used: immunoSEQ multiplex PCR; TCRdb lists only in-frame clones, some missing. The sample gives 150,000 to 200,000 clones, 80% to 85% of which show up once; approximately 2% is in the top ten. Material: PBMCs. These receptors all stem from a human donor in good health. Both conserved end residues are part of each CDR3. A D gene is named only where the DNA matches it firmly. Size tells how often a clone was seen (once, few, many) or the class of an expanded clone, and some rows leave it out.

>.|19|TRBV4-3|.|TRBJ1-3
TGCGCCAGCAGCCCCCCCACCCCCCGACATATCGGCTCTGGAAACACCATATATTTT
CASSPPTPRHIGSGNTIYF
>TRBD1|16|TRBV11-2|.|TRBJ1-5
TGTGCCAGCAGCTTATACCCTGACAGGGGCAATCAGCCCCAGCATTTT
CASSLYPDRGNQPQHF
>TRBD1|16|TRBV7-6|.|TRBJ2-7
TGTGCCAGCAGCCCCACAAGGGACAGGGGAGACCACGAGCAGTACTTC
CASSPTRDRGDHEQYF
>TRBD1|15|TRBV7-9|.|TRBJ1-4
TGTGCCAGCAGTTACTTGGGGACAGGGTCTGAAAAACTGTTTTTT
CASSYLGTGSEKLFF
>.|11|TRBV20-1|.|TRBJ1-2
TGCAGTGCTAGCTCAGGAGGTGGCTACACCTTC
CSASSGGGYTF
>.|12|TRBV9|.|TRBJ1-4
TGTGCCAGCAGCGGGGAGGGGGAAAAACTGTTTTTT
CASSGEGEKLFF
>.|12|TRBV29-1|.|TRBJ1-1
TGCAGCGTTGATCAGTTGAACACTGAAGCTTTCTTT
CSVDQLNTEAFF
>.|12|TRBV5-1|.|TRBJ1-2
TGCGCCAGCAGCTTGGCGGGGTATGGCTACACCTTC
CASSLAGYGYTF
>TRBD2|15|TRBV5-4|.|TRBJ2-7
TGTGCCAGCAGCTCACTAGCGGGGGGTCTTTTCGAGCAGTACTTC
CASSSLAGGLFEQYF
>TRBD1|15|TRBV7-9|.|TRBJ1-1
TGTGCCAGCAGCACCGGACAGGGGAAAAGCACTGAAGCTTTCTTT
CASSTGQGKSTEAFF
>TRBD2|13|TRBV6-5|.|TRBJ2-1
TGTGCCAGCAGTTATAGCACGGGGGGTGAGCAGTTCTTC
CASSYSTGGEQFF
>.|14|TRBV5-1|.|TRBJ2-5
TGCGCCAGCAGCTCGACAGGTCGGAGTGGGACCCAGTACTTC
CASSSTGRSGTQYF
>.|14|TRBV6-5|.|TRBJ1-2
TGTGCCAGCAGCAGAGGTCCTAAGTCCTCTGGCTACACCTTC
CASSRGPKSSGYTF
>TRBD1|19|TRBV7-9|.|TRBJ1-2
TGTGCCAGCAGCGGACACACCACCGGGACAGGGGGGCTATTCTATGGCTACACCTTC
CASSGHTTGTGGLFYGYTF
>TRBD2|13|TRBV28|.|TRBJ2-3
TGTGCCAGCGGAAGGACTAGACGGGATACGCAGTATTTT
CASGRTRRDTQYF
>TRBD2|14|TRBV9|.|TRBJ2-5
TGTGCCAGCAGCGGTAGCGGGGCCCTGGAGACCCAGTACTTC
CASSGSGALETQYF
>.|14|TRBV6-4|.|TRBJ1-1
TGTGCCAGCAGTGCGGACAGCTTGAACACTGAAGCTTTCTTT
CASSADSLNTEAFF
>.|15|TRBV6-5|.|TRBJ2-7
TGTGCCAGCAGTTACTCGTTTCCGGGACAATGGGAGCAGTACTTC
CASSYSFPGQWEQYF
>TRBD2|16|TRBV7-7|.|TRBJ2-1
TGTGCTAGCAGCCACAATATAGCGGGGGGGAAGAATGAGCAGTTCTTC
CASSHNIAGGKNEQFF
>.|16|TRBV19|.|TRBJ1-1
TGTGCCAGTAGTGTCAACCGCGGTGCTGGGAACACTGAAGCTTTCTTT
CASSVNRGAGNTEAFF
>TRBD1|14|TRBV18|.|TRBJ1-1
TGTGCCAGCTCACCAAACAGGGGGCATAGTGAAGCTTTCTTT
CASSPNRGHSEAFF
>.|17|TRBV7-2|.|TRBJ1-5
TGTGCCAGCAGCCCGGCGGGCCCTAGACGAGAAGATCAGCCCCAGCATTTT
CASSPAGPRREDQPQHF
>.|15|TRBV7-3|.|TRBJ1-2
TGTGCCAGCAGCCCGACCCCACGGGGGATGGCTGGCTACACCTTC
CASSPTPRGMAGYTF
>.|15|TRBV7-9|.|TRBJ2-7
TGTGCCAGCAGCTTAGGAGAGCGACTAAGTTCGGAGCAGTACTTC
CASSLGERLSSEQYF
>.|15|TRBV6-6|.|TRBJ1-3
TGTGCCAGCAGTACGTCAGTTATTACATCCAACACCATATATTTT
CASSTSVITSNTIYF
>.|15|TRBV4-3|.|TRBJ1-3
TGCGCCAGCAGCCAAGTCCAGTCCTCTGGAAACACCATATATTTT
CASSQVQSSGNTIYF
>TRBD2|17|TRBV7-2|.|TRBJ2-7
TGTGCCAGCAGCTTAGGAGTTAGCGGGATTCAACCCTACGAGCAGTACTTC
CASSLGVSGIQPYEQYF
>.|15|TRBV5-6|.|TRBJ2-7
TGTGCCAGCAGCTTGTTGGCAGGGCGAAGCTACGAGCAGTACTTC
CASSLLAGRSYEQYF
>.|10|TRBV20-1|.|TRBJ1-2
TGCAGTGCTAGTCAGGGGCTGGGAACCTTC
CSASQGLGTF
>TRBD1|15|TRBV5-5|.|TRBJ1-5
TGTGCCAGCAGCTTGGGGGGACAGGGGCATCAGCCCCAGCATTTT
CASSLGGQGHQPQHF
>TRBD1|13|TRBV6-1|.|TRBJ2-3
TGTGCCAGCAGTGAAGTCGGGTCAGGGGGCCAGTATTTT
CASSEVGSGGQYF
>.|15|TRBV7-3|.|TRBJ2-3
TGTGCCAGCAGCCCTAACGGCAGGGGCACAGATACGCAGTATTTT
CASSPNGRGTDTQYF
>.|14|TRBV4-3|.|TRBJ1-1
TGCGCCAGCAGCCAAGGACAAGCTGGAACTGAAGCTTTCTTT
CASSQGQAGTEAFF
>.|14|TRBV4-3|.|TRBJ1-2
TGCGCCAGCAGCCAAACCGCCCAGGGGAGTGGCTACACCTTC
CASSQTAQGSGYTF
>.|16|TRBV5-1|.|TRBJ2-2
TGCGCCAGCAGCTTGGCCGTGGGGGGGAACACCGGGGAGCTGTTTTTT
CASSLAVGGNTGELFF
>TRBD1|16|TRBV11-3|.|TRBJ2-6
TGTGCCAGCAGCTTAAGGAGGGACAGGGGGGCCAACGTCCTGACTTTC
CASSLRRDRGANVLTF
>.|14|TRBV7-2|.|TRBJ1-2
TGTGCCAGCAGCTTAGACGGGGGAGGCTATGGCTACACCTTC
CASSLDGGGYGYTF
>.|12|TRBV6-1|.|TRBJ1-1
TGTGCCAGCACTCGGCGGGGAGGCGAAGCTTTCTTT
CASTRRGGEAFF
>.|14|TRBV4-1|.|TRBJ1-1
TGCGCCAGCAGCCAAGCACGGTTGAACACTGAAGCTTTCTTT
CASSQARLNTEAFF
>TRBD1|17|TRBV6-1|.|TRBJ1-6
TGTGCCAGCAGTGAGATAGCTGACAGGGCCTTTGATTCACCCCTCCACTTT
CASSEIADRAFDSPLHF
>TRBD2|15|TRBV4-3|.|TRBJ2-1
TGCGCCAGCAGCCAAGATCTAGCGGGGGGGAATGAGCAGTTCTTC
CASSQDLAGGNEQFF
>.|20|TRBV12-5|.|TRBJ1-2
TGTGCTAGTGGTTTGGTACCCCCCCCGATGGAGGGCGGGTCGAACTATGGCTACACCTTC
CASGLVPPPMEGGSNYGYTF
>.|11|TRBV6-5|.|TRBJ2-1
TGTGCCAGCCGGGGCTACAATGAGCAGTTCTTC
CASRGYNEQFF
>.|11|TRBV19|.|TRBJ1-1
TGTGCCGGTAGGAGGGACACTGAAGCTTTCTTT
CAGRRDTEAFF
>.|15|TRBV5-6|.|TRBJ1-2
TGTGCCAGCAGCCCCAACGCGGCAGCCCTTTATGGCTACACCTTC
CASSPNAAALYGYTF
>TRBD1|15|TRBV7-2|.|TRBJ1-3
TGTGCCAGCAGCTTAGACAGGGGGACTGGAAACACCATATATTTT
CASSLDRGTGNTIYF
>.|12|TRBV5-1|.|TRBJ1-1
TGCGCCAGCAGCTTCAGGGGAAGTGAAGCTTTCTTT
CASSFRGSEAFF
>TRBD1|15|TRBV7-9|.|TRBJ2-7
TGTGCCAGCAGCGATTACCACAGGGGAGAATACGAGCAGTACTTC
CASSDYHRGEYEQYF
>TRBD1|15|TRBV7-9|.|TRBJ2-3
TGTGCCAGCAGTAAGGACAGGGTGGTTACAGATACGCAGTATTTT
CASSKDRVVTDTQYF
>TRBD1|15|TRBV15|.|TRBJ1-1
TGTGCCACCAGCAGAGGTAGATCACAGGGGGATGAGGCTTTCTTT
CATSRGRSQGDEAFF
>TRBD1|16|TRBV29-1|.|TRBJ2-2
TGCAGCGTTGAAGACTCCGGGACAGTGAACACCGGGGAGCTGTTTTTT
CSVEDSGTVNTGELFF
>TRBD2|15|TRBV27|once|TRBJ2-1
TGTGCCAGCAGTATTGCTAGCGGGGGGGCTAATGAGCAGTTCTTC
CASSIASGGANEQFF
>.|16|TRBV15|.|TRBJ2-1
TGTGCCACCAGCAGAGATCGAGGATATGCCCACAATGAGCAGTTCTTC
CATSRDRGYAHNEQFF
>.|13|TRBV11-3|.|TRBJ2-7
TGTGCCAGCAGCCCAGGCTACTCCTACGAGCAGTACTTC
CASSPGYSYEQYF
>TRBD1|18|TRBV7-9|.|TRBJ1-4
TGTGCCAGCAGCTCGACCTACGGGACAGGGGGAAAGAGTGAAAAACTGTTTTTT
CASSSTYGTGGKSEKLFF